This T cell receptor (beta chain) was obtained from a study of blood T cell repertoires in COVID-19. The germline V gene encodes CDR1 LNHDA and CDR2 SQIVND (reference sequence). Trimming cost V 3 bases and J 0 bases, with 15 bases left between them. The CDR3 is 17 residues long. The method was immunoSEQ multiplex PCR; TCRdb's version includes in-frame clones alone and lacks a portion of them. The sample shows approximately 130,000 clones, 75% to 85% of them seen only once. This receptor was taken from a man aged 80 or over with acute or convalescent COVID-19. The J gene is TRBJ1-5, the V gene TRBV19; the D is unclear. The sequenced material came from peripheral blood. This CDR3 is CASSIRPAGISNQPQHF. In DNA form, the CDR3 reads TGTGCCAGTAGTATTCGCCCAGCCGGGATTAGCAATCAGCCCCAGCATTTT. The full variable domain, with the rest looked up from reference TRBV19 and TRBJ1-5, is DGGITQSPKYLFRKEGQNVTLSCEQNLNHDAMYWYRQDPGQGLRLIYYSQIVNDFQKGDIAEGYSVSREKKESFPLTVTSAQKNPTAFYLCASSIRPAGISNQPQHFGDGTRLSIL.